This TCR beta chain derives from a study of blood T cell repertoires in COVID-19. Overall study: The United States, Italy and Spain supplied acute and convalescent COVID-19 samples. T cells, B-cell-depleted T cells, or PBMCs supplied cDNA or gDNA.

Under the authors' procedure: By means of reference gene primer amplification, nucleated cell counts were estimated. Sequencing used immunoSEQ multiplex PCR; TCRdb keeps in-frame clones, though not all of them. V, J and clone size were drawn from that table, and D and trimming were deduced from the DNA. The sample consists of about 210,000 clones, 80% to 90% of them appearing once. The junction had 2 bases not matched to a gene; V was cut back by 6 bases and J by 7 bases. This CDR3 is 13 amino acids long. The receptor's source is a woman older than 75 with acute or convalescent COVID-19. What was sequenced was peripheral blood. The rearrangement uses TRBV12-3 or TRBV12-4 and TRBJ1-6, with 8 bases lining up with TRBD1. The DNA of the CDR3 is TGTGCCAGCAGGACAGGGGCAAATTCACCCCTCCACTTT. Residues: CASRTGANSPLHF.